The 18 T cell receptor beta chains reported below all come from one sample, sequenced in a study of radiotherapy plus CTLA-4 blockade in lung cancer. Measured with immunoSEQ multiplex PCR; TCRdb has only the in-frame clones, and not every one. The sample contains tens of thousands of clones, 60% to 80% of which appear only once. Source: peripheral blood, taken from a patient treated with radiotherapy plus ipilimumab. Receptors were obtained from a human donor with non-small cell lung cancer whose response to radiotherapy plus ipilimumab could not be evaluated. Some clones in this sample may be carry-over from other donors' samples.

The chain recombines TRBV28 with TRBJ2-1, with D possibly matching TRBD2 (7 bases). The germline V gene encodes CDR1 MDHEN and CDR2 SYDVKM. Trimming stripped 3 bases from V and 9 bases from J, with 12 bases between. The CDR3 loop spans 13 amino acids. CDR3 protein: CASSFGGLVEQFF. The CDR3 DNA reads TGTGCCAGCAGTTTCGGGGGGCTCGTTGAGCAGTTCTTC.

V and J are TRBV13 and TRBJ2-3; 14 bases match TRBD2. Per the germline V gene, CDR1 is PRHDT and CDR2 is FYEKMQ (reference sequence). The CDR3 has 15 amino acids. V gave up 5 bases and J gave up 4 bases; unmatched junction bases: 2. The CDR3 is CASSRTSGGSDTQYF. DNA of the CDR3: TGTGCCAGCAGCCGGACTAGCGGGGGGTCAGATACGCAGTATTTT.

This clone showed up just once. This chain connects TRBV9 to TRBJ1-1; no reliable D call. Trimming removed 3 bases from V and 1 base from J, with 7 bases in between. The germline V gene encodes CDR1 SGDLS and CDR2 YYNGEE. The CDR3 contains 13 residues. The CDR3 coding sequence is TGTGCCAGCAGCGCGACAACGAACACTGAAGCTTTCTTT. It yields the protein CASSATTNTEAFF.

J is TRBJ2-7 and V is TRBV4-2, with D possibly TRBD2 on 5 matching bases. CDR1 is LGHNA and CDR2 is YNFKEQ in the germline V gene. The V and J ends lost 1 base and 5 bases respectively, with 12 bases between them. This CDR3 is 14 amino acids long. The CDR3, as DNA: TGTGCCAGCAGCCAAGCCACTAGGTCTAACGAGCAGTACTTC. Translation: CASSQATRSNEQYF.

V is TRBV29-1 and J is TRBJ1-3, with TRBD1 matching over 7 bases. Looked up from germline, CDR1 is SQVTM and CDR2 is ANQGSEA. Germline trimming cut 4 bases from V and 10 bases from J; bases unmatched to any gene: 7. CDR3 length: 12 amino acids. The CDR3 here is CSVGDRDRTIYF. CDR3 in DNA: TGCAGCGTTGGAGACAGGGATCGGACCATATATTTT.

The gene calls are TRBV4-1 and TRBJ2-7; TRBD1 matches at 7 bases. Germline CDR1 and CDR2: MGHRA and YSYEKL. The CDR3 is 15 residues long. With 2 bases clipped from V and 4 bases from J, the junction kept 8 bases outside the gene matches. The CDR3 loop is CASSQSWTGLYEQYF. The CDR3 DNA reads TGCGCCAGCAGCCAATCCTGGACAGGTTTATACGAGCAGTACTTC.

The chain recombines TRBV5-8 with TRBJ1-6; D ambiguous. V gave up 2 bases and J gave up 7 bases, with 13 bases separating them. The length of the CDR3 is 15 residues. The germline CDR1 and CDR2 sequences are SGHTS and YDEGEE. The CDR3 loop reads CASSFPHVLNSPLHF. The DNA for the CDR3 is TGTGCCAGCAGCTTCCCCCACGTACTGAATTCACCCCTCCACTTT.

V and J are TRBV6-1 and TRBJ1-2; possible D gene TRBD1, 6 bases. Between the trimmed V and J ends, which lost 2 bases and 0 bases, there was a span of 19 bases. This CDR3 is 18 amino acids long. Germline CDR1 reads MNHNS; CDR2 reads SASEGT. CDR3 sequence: CASSESGHSAKANYGYTF. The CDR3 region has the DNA TGTGCCAGCAGTGAATCGGGACACTCCGCGAAGGCTAACTATGGCTACACCTTC.

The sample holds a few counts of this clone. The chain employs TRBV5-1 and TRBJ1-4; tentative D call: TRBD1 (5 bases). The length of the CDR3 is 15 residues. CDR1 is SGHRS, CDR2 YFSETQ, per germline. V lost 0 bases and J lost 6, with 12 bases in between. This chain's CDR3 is CASSLVAGPDEKLFF. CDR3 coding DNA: TGCGCCAGCAGCTTGGTTGCAGGGCCGGATGAAAAACTGTTTTTT.

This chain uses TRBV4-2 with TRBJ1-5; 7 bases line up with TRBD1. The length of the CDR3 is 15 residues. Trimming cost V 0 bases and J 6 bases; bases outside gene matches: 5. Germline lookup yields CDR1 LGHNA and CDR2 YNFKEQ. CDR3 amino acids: CASSQETGAGQPQHF. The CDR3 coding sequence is TGTGCCAGCAGCCAAGAAACAGGGGCGGGTCAGCCCCAGCATTTT.

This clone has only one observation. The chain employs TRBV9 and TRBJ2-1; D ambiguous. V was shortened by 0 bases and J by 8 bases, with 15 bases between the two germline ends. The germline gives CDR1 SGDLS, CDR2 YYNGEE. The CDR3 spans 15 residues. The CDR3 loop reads CASSVGSSGNDEQFF. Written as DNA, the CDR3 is TGTGCCAGCAGCGTAGGGTCCTCAGGAAATGATGAGCAGTTCTTC.

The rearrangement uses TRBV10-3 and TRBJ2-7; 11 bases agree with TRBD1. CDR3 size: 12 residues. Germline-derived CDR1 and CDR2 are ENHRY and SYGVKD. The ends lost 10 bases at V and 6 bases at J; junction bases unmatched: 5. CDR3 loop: CATGQGAGEQYF. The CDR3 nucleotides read TGTGCCACCGGACAGGGGGCTGGCGAGCAGTACTTC.

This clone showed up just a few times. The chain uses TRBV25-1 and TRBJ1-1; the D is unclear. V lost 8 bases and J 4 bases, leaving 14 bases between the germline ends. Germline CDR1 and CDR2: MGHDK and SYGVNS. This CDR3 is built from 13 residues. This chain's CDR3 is CASEMRGSTEAFF. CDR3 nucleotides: TGTGCCAGCGAGATGAGAGGGAGCACTGAAGCTTTCTTT.

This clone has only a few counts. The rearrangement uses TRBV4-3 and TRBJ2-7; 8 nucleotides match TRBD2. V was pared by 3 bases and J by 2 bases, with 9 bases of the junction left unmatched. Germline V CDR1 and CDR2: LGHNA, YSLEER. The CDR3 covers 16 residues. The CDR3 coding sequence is TGCGCCAGCAGCCAGGAAGCGGGGGTACTCGCCTACGAGCAGTACTTC. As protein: CASSQEAGVLAYEQYF.

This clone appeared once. The CDR3 bases are TGTGCCAGCAGTGGACAACCTTCTAACTATGGCTACACCTTC. Translation gives CASSGQPSNYGYTF. The chain uses TRBV6-5 and TRBJ1-2; a possible D gene is TRBD1 (5 bases). CDR1 is MNHEY and CDR2 is SVGAGI in the germline V gene. The CDR3 length is 14 residues. The V end lost 5 bases, the J end lost 0 bases, and 10 bases lay between the germline ends.

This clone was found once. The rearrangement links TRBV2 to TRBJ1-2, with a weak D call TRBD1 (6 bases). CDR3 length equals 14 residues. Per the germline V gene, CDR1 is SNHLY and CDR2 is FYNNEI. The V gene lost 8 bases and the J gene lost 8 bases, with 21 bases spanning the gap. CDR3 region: CASSPGHSKEGYTF. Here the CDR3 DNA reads TGTGCCAGCTCACCGGGACACTCAAAAGAGGGCTACACCTTC.

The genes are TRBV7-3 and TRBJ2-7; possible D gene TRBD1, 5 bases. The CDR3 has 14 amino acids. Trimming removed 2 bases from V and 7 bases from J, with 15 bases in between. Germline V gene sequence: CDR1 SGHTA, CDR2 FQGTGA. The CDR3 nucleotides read TGTGCCAGCAGCTTAGGGGTTGCCGCAGGGGAGCAGTACTTC. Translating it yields CASSLGVAAGEQYF.

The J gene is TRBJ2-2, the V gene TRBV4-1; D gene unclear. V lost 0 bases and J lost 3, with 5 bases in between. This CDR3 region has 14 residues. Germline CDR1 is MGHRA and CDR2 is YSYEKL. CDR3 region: CASSQEQYTGELFF. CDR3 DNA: TGCGCCAGCAGCCAAGAACAGTACACCGGGGAGCTGTTTTTT.